The 18 T cell receptor beta chains below all came from one sample that was sequenced in a study of Ad26.COV2.S vaccination and SARS-CoV-2 variants. Regarding treatment: over 15 received Ad26.COV2.S at low or high dose, single or two shots; 5 received placebo; per-sample allocation not given. The study sampled participants on day 63 after the first vaccine or placebo injection. Sequencing was performed with immunoSEQ multiplex PCR; in TCRdb, only in-frame clones are kept and a portion is missing. The table has roughly 400,000 clones, approximately 90% seen once. Sample: peripheral blood, taken in a trial of Ad26.COV2.S vaccine versus placebo. The receptor set was obtained from a person between 18 and 60 years old who received the Ad26.COV2.S COVID-19 vaccine or a placebo.

The J gene is TRBJ2-3, the V gene TRBV13; D gene unclear. Between the trimmed V and J ends, which lost 10 bases and 0 bases, there was a span of 20 bases. Germline CDR1 PRHDT, CDR2 FYEKMQ (reference sequence). The CDR3 contains 16 residues. The CDR3: CANGLGTPSSTDTQYF. The CDR3 bases are TGTGCCAACGGGTTGGGTACCCCGTCTAGCACAGATACGCAGTATTTT.

The chain carries TRBV2 and TRBJ1-5; D is unresolved. V was shortened by 6 bases and J by 3 bases, with 6 bases between the two germline ends. Germline lookup yields CDR1 SNHLY and CDR2 FYNNEI. The CDR3 contains 12 residues. The CDR3 nucleotides are TGTGCCAGCAGGTCGGTCAATCAGCCCCAGCATTTT. Translating gives CASRSVNQPQHF.

The genes are TRBV27 and TRBJ1-2; no clear D gene. This CDR3 is built from 13 residues. Germline CDR1 is MNHEY and CDR2 is SMNVEV (reference sequence). V lost 6 bases and J 2 bases, leaving 10 bases between the germline ends. The CDR3 sequence: CASRGKHNYGYTF. The CDR3 nucleotides are TGTGCCAGCAGAGGGAAACACAACTATGGCTACACCTTC.

The V and J genes are TRBV4-1 and TRBJ2-3, with D possibly matching TRBD2 (5 bases). Trimming stripped 0 bases from V and 7 bases from J, with 8 bases between. Germline CDR1 is MGHRA and CDR2 is YSYEKL. CDR3 size: 13 residues. CDR3 loop: CASSQEAANTQYF. The DNA of the CDR3 is TGCGCCAGCAGCCAAGAAGCGGCGAATACGCAGTATTTT.

This clone was found once. The chain joins TRBV28 to TRBJ2-5; TRBD1 aligns across 9 bases. Germline V gene sequence: CDR1 MDHEN, CDR2 SYDVKM. This CDR3 comprises 15 residues. V gave up 5 bases and J gave up 1 base; unmatched junction bases: 5. The CDR3 protein is CASSRLTGGQETQYF. DNA for the CDR3: TGTGCCAGCAGTCGACTGACAGGGGGCCAAGAGACCCAGTACTTC.

The chain combines TRBV5-4 with TRBJ1-2; the D gene is possibly TRBD1 (6 bases). The CDR3 spans 15 residues. Germline V gene lookup returns CDR1 SGHNT and CDR2 YYREEE (reference sequence). V dropped 0 bases and J dropped 1 base, with 10 bases sitting between them. For the CDR3, the DNA is TGTGCCAGCAGCTTGGACAGGGTCGGTAACTATGGCTACACCTTC. Amino acid sequence: CASSLDRVGNYGYTF.

The chain couples TRBV30 to TRBJ1-1; 10 bases map to TRBD1. This CDR3 is 16 amino acids long. The V segment lost 2 bases and the J segment 6 bases; nucleotides outside the gene matches: 12. Germline V gene data show CDR1 as GTSNPN and CDR2 as SVGIG (reference sequence). Here the CDR3 reads CAWSRDRGSLGAEAFF. CDR3 DNA sequence: TGTGCCTGGAGTCGGGACAGGGGCAGCCTTGGGGCTGAAGCTTTCTTT.

With respect to this clone: One end of the junction is discordant with germline, which a read error may explain. This chain links TRBV7-7 with TRBJ2-7; tentatively, D is TRBD2 (6 bases). Germline V lookup: CDR1 SSHAT, CDR2 FNYEAQ (reference sequence). The CDR3 runs to 16 residues. CDR3 protein: CASSPGMEGSAYEQYF. The CDR3 DNA sequence: TGTGCTAGCAGCCCGGGGATGGAGGGATCGGCCTACGAGCAGTACTTC.

This chain uses TRBV5-1 with TRBJ1-4; 7 bases align to TRBD1. This CDR3 comprises 15 residues. CDR1 is SGHRS, CDR2 YFSETQ, per germline. Unmatched junction bases numbered 7, after V lost 3 bases and J lost 5 bases. CDR3 coding DNA: TGCGCCAGCAGCTGGAGGACAGGTTCGAATGAAAAACTGTTTTTT. Translated: CASSWRTGSNEKLFF.

The genes are TRBV6-5 and TRBJ2-7, with D possibly being TRBD1 (5 bases). This CDR3 has 16 residues. Germline values: CDR1 MNHEY, CDR2 SVGAGI. The germline V and J ends were trimmed by 2 bases and 5 bases, with 19 bases remaining between them. The CDR3 sequence: CASSYGAGFFLDEQYF. The DNA for the CDR3 is TGTGCCAGCAGTTACGGGGCAGGGTTCTTTCTTGACGAGCAGTACTTC.

This chain links TRBV7-9 with TRBJ1-2, with 8 bases aligning to TRBD1. The junction had 5 bases not matched to a gene; V was cut back by 5 bases and J by 3 bases. The CDR3 runs to 14 residues. The germline V gene has CDR1 SEHNR and CDR2 FQNEAQ (reference sequence). CDR3 sequence: CASSIGQGDYGYTF. The CDR3 coding sequence is TGTGCCAGCAGCATAGGACAGGGTGACTATGGCTACACCTTC.

The chain joins TRBV28 to TRBJ1-2; TRBD1 might be the D (6 bases). The germline gives CDR1 MDHEN, CDR2 SYDVKM. Trimming left V 4 bases short and J 8 bases short, with 11 bases between. This CDR3 region has 12 residues. CDR3: CASSSTGRGYTF. CDR3 in DNA: TGTGCCAGCAGTTCTACAGGGCGCGGCTACACCTTC.

The chain recombines TRBV11-2 with TRBJ2-7, with 11 bases lining up with TRBD1. CDR1 and CDR2 from the germline V gene are SGHAT and FQNNGV. V shed 1 base, J shed 4 bases, and the junction held 3 bases outside the gene matches. The CDR3 contains 15 residues. CDR3 protein: CASSLGGQGGYEQYF. DNA of the CDR3: TGTGCCAGCAGCTTAGGGGGACAGGGGGGGTACGAGCAGTACTTC.

The chain combines TRBV6-5 with TRBJ1-1; no reliable D call. Germline V CDR1 and CDR2: MNHEY, SVGAGI. This CDR3 is 14 amino acids long. The CDR3 DNA follows: TGTGCAAGCCAAAGGGCAGACATGAACACTGAAGCTTTCTTT. It translates to CASQRADMNTEAFF.

The CDR3 protein is CASSYSSLAGGAEQYF. CDR3 nucleotides: TGTGCCAGCAGTTACTCTAGCCTAGCGGGGGGCGCTGAGCAGTACTTC. The chain links TRBV6-2 or TRBV6-3 to TRBJ2-7; 11 bases are shared with TRBD2. The CDR3 is 16 amino acids. The V and J ends lost 0 bases and 7 bases, in that order; junction bases with no gene match: 8. CDR1 and CDR2 (germline): MNHEY, SVGEGT.

CDR3 sequence reads: CASSQEWSGSNQPQHF. The CDR3 DNA reads as TGCGCCAGCAGCCAAGAATGGTCAGGAAGCAATCAGCCCCAGCATTTT. This rearrangement joins TRBV4-1 to TRBJ1-5; D ambiguous. The germline CDR1 and CDR2 sequences are MGHRA and YSYEKL. This CDR3 contains 16 residues. V lost 0 bases and J lost 1, with 10 bases in between.

V and J are TRBV20-1 and TRBJ2-7, with TRBD1 as a possible D gene (6 bases). This CDR3 spans 13 amino acids. Germline V gene data show CDR1 as DFQATT and CDR2 as SNEGSKA (reference sequence). Trimming took off 3 bases at V and 0 bases at J, with 9 bases between the two ends. The CDR3 DNA sequence: TGCAGTGCTAGTAGGGACACCTCCTACGAGCAGTACTTC. It is translated as CSASRDTSYEQYF.

The chain is built from TRBV7-3 and TRBJ2-3, with TRBD2 matching over 9 bases. Germline V gene lookup returns CDR1 SGHTA and CDR2 FQGTGA. This CDR3 comprises 16 residues. The J segment lost 4 bases and the V segment lost 1 base, leaving 6 bases of the junction unmatched. The CDR3 DNA follows: TGTGCCAGCAGCTTAAGGGCGGGAGGGCCGGCAGATACGCAGTATTTT. The encoded protein is CASSLRAGGPADTQYF.